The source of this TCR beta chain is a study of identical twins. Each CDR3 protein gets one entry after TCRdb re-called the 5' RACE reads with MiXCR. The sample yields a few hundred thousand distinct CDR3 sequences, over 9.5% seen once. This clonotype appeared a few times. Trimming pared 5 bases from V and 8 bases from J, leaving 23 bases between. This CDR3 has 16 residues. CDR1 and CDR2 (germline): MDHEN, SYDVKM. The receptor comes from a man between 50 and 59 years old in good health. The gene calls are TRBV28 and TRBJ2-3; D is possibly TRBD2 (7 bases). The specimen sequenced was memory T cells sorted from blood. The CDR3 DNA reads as TGTGCCAGCAGTCCAACAGGGCCCCAACCGGGGGGTACGCAGTATTTT. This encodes CASSPTGPQPGGTQYF. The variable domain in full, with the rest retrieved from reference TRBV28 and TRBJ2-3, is DVKVTQSSRYLVKRTGEKVFLECVQDMDHENMFWYRQDPGLGLRLIYFSYDVKMKEKGDIPEGYSVSREKKERFSLILESASTNQTSMYLCASSPTGPQPGGTQYFGPGTRLTVL.